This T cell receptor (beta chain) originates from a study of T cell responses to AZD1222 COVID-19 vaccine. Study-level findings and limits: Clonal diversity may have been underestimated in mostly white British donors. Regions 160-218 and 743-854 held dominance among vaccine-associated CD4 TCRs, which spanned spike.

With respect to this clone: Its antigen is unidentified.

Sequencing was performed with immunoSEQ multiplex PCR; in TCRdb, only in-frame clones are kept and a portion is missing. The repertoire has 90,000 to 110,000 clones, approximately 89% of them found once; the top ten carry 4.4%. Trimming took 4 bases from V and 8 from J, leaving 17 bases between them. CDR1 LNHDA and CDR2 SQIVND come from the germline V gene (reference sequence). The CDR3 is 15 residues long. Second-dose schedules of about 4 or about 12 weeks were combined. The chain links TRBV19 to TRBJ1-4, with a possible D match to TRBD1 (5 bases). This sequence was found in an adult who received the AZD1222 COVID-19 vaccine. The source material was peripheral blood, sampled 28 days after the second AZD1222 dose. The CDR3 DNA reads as TGTGCCAGTAGTAAGGCCAGGGAGGTTGAAGAAAAACTGTTTTTT. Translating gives CASSKAREVEEKLFF.